Shown below are 7 T cell receptor beta chains from a single sample sequenced in a study of vaccination and CD4 T cells after COVID-19. The Oncomine TCR Beta short-read assay generated sequence data from the DNA of cultured CD4+ T cells. Each CDR3 protein gets one entry after TCRdb re-called the PCR reads with MiXCR. Of 15,000 or so distinct CDR3 sequences listed, about 43% are singletons. Their antigen targets remain unknown. Treatment given: roughly 11-day PBMC culture with coronavirus spike peptide pools or control peptides (ViraFEST assay). The sequencing sample was made of CD4+ T cells from blood, cultured in vitro. The receptor source for this set is a human donor who had recovered from COVID-19.

A few counts support this clonotype. The genes are TRBV6-5 and TRBJ2-7, with D uncertain. The CDR3 contains 13 residues. Trimming took 0 bases from V and 2 from J, leaving 5 bases between them. The V gene's germline CDR1 is MNHEY and CDR2 SVGAGI. The CDR3 spells CASSYSGTYEQYF. CDR3 nucleotide sequence: TGTGCCAGCAGTTACTCTGGGACCTACGAGCAGTACTTC.

The sample holds a few counts of this clonotype. V and J are TRBV5-1 and TRBJ1-1; a possible D gene is TRBD1 (5 bases). The CDR3 has 14 residues. V shed 4 bases and J shed 4 bases, with 14 bases lying between them. Germline V lookup: CDR1 SGHRS, CDR2 YFSETQ. The CDR3 region has the DNA TGCGCCAGCAGCCCGTCGGTTGGGACCACTGAAGCTTTCTTT. Its translation is CASSPSVGTTEAFF.

This clonotype was seen only a few times. The chain links TRBV7-9 to TRBJ1-1; D is unresolved. Germline V CDR1 and CDR2: SEHNR, FQNEAQ (reference sequence). This CDR3 spans 12 amino acids. Trimming stripped 5 bases from V and 4 bases from J, with 8 bases between. The DNA for the CDR3 is TGTGCCAGCAGCGCCCTCAGCACTGAAGCTTTCTTT. This sequence encodes CASSALSTEAFF.

In this sample, this clonotype turned up a few times. The chain links TRBV20-1 to TRBJ1-2, with a possible D match to TRBD1 (6 bases). Germline V CDR1 and CDR2: DFQATT, SNEGSKA (reference sequence). V lost 0 bases and J lost 8, with 10 bases in between. This CDR3 is built from 12 residues. The CDR3 is CSAREGGSGYTF. CDR3 nucleotides: TGCAGTGCTAGAGAAGGGGGGAGCGGCTACACCTTC.

The chain employs TRBV20-1 and TRBJ2-3; weak D call: TRBD2 (6 bases). CDR1 and CDR2 from the germline V gene are DFQATT and SNEGSKA (reference sequence). V gave up 5 bases and J gave up 3 bases, with 24 bases separating them. The CDR3 is 17 residues long. The CDR3 protein is CSASNWGESFFTDTQYF. CDR3 in DNA: TGCAGTGCTTCCAATTGGGGGGAGTCCTTTTTTACAGATACGCAGTATTTT.

The chain links TRBV20-1 to TRBJ1-5; a weak D match, TRBD1 (5 bases). Germline CDR1 and CDR2: DFQATT and SNEGSKA (reference sequence). V was cut by 5 bases and J by 5 bases, with 16 bases left in between. This CDR3 spans 14 amino acids. The CDR3 protein is CSALSRGSDQPQHF. CDR3 in DNA: TGCAGTGCTTTGAGTCGGGGGAGTGATCAGCCCCAGCATTTT.

This clonotype appeared a few times. The genes are TRBV20-1 and TRBJ1-4; 7 nucleotides agree with TRBD1. The CDR3 is made up of 15 amino acids. Germline CDR1 is DFQATT and CDR2 is SNEGSKA (reference sequence). With V trimmed by 3 bases and J by 8 bases, 12 bases remained unmatched. CDR3 in DNA: TGCAGTGCTAGGGTTGGACAGGAAAGGGGGGAAAAACTGTTTTTT. Its translation is CSARVGQERGEKLFF.